These T cell receptor beta chains were read from a single sample in a study of blood T cells in healthy people across ages. TCRdb ran MiXCR on the 5' RACE reads and lists one entry per CDR3 protein. The data hold fewer than 1,000,000 distinct CDR3 sequences, with around 42% observed a single time. Sequenced input: blood. The receptor source for this set is a man aged 55-75 years in good health. Both conserved end residues are part of each CDR3. The D gene is left open where the match is weak. Some rows have no size entry. The others give once, few or many, or a class for an expanded clone.

CDR3aa	CDR3nt	abundance	j_gene	d_gene	v_gene
CSAGDPKPYNEQFF	TGCAGCGCGGGGGACCCGAAGCCCTACAATGAGCAGTTCTTC	few	TRBJ2-1	-	TRBV29-1
CASSSGTGTGSAIQYF	TGTGCCAGCAGCTCGGGGACCGGGACAGGGTCAGCCATTCAGTACTTC	-	TRBJ2-4	TRBD1	TRBV7-9
CSASTWTQKSETQYF	TGCAGTGCCAGTACCTGGACTCAGAAGTCAGAGACCCAGTACTTC	-	TRBJ2-5	-	TRBV20-1
CASSSLAGGLGEQFF	TGTGCCAGCAGTTCTCTAGCGGGGGGGCTCGGTGAGCAGTTCTTC	few	TRBJ2-1	TRBD2	TRBV12-3/TRBV12-4
CASAPGGGIQYF	TGTGCCAGCGCTCCGGGGGGTGGCATTCAGTACTTC	few	TRBJ2-4	TRBD2	TRBV11-1
CASASDTSTDTQYF	TGTGCCAGCGCCTCGGACACCAGCACAGATACGCAGTATTTT	-	TRBJ2-3	-	TRBV9
CTSSAGTGPYGYTF	TGTACCAGCAGCGCCGGGACAGGGCCCTATGGCTACACCTTC	-	TRBJ1-2	TRBD1	TRBV7-2
CASSPSDSLNTEAFF	TGTGCCAGCAGTCCCTCGGACAGCCTGAACACTGAAGCTTTCTTT	-	TRBJ1-1	-	TRBV28
CASSQEYLKETQYF	TGCGCCAGCAGCCAAGAATACTTGAAAGAGACCCAGTACTTC	few	TRBJ2-5	-	TRBV4-1
CASSSGQGHNSPLHF	TGTGCCAGCAGCTCGGGACAGGGGCATAATTCACCCCTCCACTTT	-	TRBJ1-6	TRBD1	TRBV11-1
CASLKWGQNYGYTF	TGTGCCAGCTTGAAGTGGGGACAGAACTATGGCTACACCTTC	-	TRBJ1-2	TRBD1	TRBV6-2/TRBV6-3
CASTPRRASGNTDTQYF	TGTGCCAGCACTCCCCGGCGAGCTAGCGGCAACACAGATACGCAGTATTTT	-	TRBJ2-3	TRBD2	TRBV12-3/TRBV12-4
CASSVASRGGEQYF	TGTGCCAGCAGCGTGGCTTCCAGGGGGGGCGAGCAGTACTTC	many	TRBJ2-7	-	TRBV5-5
CASSRRGGQGDTQYF	TGTGCCAGCAGTCGACGGGGGGGCCAGGGGGATACGCAGTATTTT	few	TRBJ2-3	TRBD2	TRBV12-3/TRBV12-4
CASSLVGGNVGTEAFF	TGTGCCAGCAGCTTAGTTGGGGGCAACGTGGGCACTGAAGCTTTCTTT	few	TRBJ1-1	-	TRBV7-2
CASSLGSGQGGNEQFF	TGTGCCAGCAGCTTGGGGTCGGGACAGGGAGGCAATGAGCAGTTCTTC	-	TRBJ2-1	TRBD1	TRBV13
CSARDWSGGTRETQYF	TGCAGTGCTAGAGATTGGAGCGGGGGGACCAGGGAGACCCAGTACTTC	few	TRBJ2-5	TRBD2	TRBV20-1
CASSHQTGDYGYTF	TGTGCCAGCAGCCACCAGACAGGGGACTATGGCTACACCTTC	-	TRBJ1-2	TRBD1	TRBV7-9
CASSVMGDSGYTF	TGTGCCAGCAGCGTAATGGGGGACTCTGGCTACACCTTC	-	TRBJ1-2	-	TRBV11-2
CASSQGIGRSYEQYF	TGTGCCAGCAGCCAAGGGATAGGGAGGTCCTACGAGCAGTACTTC	-	TRBJ2-7	-	TRBV4-2
CASSISSNQPQHF	TGTGCCAGTAGTATCAGTAGCAATCAGCCCCAGCATTTT	-	TRBJ1-5	-	TRBV19
CASVPEGRGNTEAFF	TGTGCCAGCGTGCCCGAGGGCCGGGGGAACACTGAAGCTTTCTTT	-	TRBJ1-1	-	TRBV27